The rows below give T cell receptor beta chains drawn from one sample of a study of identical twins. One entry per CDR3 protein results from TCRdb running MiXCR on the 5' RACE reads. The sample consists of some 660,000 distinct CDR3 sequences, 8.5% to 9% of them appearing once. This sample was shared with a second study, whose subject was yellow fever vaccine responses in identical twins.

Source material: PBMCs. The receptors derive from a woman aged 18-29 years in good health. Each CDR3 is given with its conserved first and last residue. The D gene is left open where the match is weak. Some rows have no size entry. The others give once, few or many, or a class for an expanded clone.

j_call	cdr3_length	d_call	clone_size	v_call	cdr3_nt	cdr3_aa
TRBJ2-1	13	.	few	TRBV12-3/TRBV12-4	TGTGCCAGCAGTTTAGTCGCCCACAATGAGCAGTTCTTC	CASSLVAHNEQFF
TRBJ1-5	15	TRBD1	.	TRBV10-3	TGTGCCATCAGTGAGGGACAGGGCCCCAATCAGCCCCAGCATTTT	CAISEGQGPNQPQHF
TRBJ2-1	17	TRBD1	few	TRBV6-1	TGTGCCAGCAGTGAATGGGGGACAGGCAAAGGGTACAATGAGCAGTTCTTC	CASSEWGTGKGYNEQFF
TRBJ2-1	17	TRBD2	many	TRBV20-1	TGCAGTGCTCCAAGACTGAGGACTAGCGGGAGGGCCAATGAGCAGTTCTTC	CSAPRLRTSGRANEQFF
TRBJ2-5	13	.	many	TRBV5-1	TGCGCCAGCAGCGTGGACGTATGGGAGACCCAGTACTTC	CASSVDVWETQYF
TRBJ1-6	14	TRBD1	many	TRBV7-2	TGTGCCAGCAGCCGGACAGGGCCCGAGAATCCCCTCCACTTT	CASSRTGPENPLHF
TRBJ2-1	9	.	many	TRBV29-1	TGCAGCGCCGACAATGAGCAGTTCTTC	CSADNEQFF
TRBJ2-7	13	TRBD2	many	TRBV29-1	TGCAGCGCCGGGACTAGCGGGGTTTACGAGCAGTACTTC	CSAGTSGVYEQYF
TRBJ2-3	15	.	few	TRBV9	TGTGCCAGGCGTTTATGGGCCAGGGGCGAATATACGCAGTATTTT	CARRLWARGEYTQYF
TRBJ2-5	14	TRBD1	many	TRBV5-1	TGCGCCAGCAGCTTGACAGGGGTTGGAGAGACCCAGTACTTC	CASSLTGVGETQYF
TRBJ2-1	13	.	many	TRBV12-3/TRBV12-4	TGTGCCAGCAACTCAGGGGTCCGCAATGAGCAGTTCTTC	CASNSGVRNEQFF
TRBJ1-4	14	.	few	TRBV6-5	TGTGCCAGCAGTTACGGGACTCCTAATGAAAAACTGTTTTTT	CASSYGTPNEKLFF
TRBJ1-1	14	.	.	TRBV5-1	TGCGCCAGCAGCGCCTCAGGGGTCGTAACTGAAGCTTTCTTT	CASSASGVVTEAFF
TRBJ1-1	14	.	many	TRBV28	TGTGCCAGCAGTTTAAAACAGGGGAACACTGAAGCTTTCTTT	CASSLKQGNTEAFF